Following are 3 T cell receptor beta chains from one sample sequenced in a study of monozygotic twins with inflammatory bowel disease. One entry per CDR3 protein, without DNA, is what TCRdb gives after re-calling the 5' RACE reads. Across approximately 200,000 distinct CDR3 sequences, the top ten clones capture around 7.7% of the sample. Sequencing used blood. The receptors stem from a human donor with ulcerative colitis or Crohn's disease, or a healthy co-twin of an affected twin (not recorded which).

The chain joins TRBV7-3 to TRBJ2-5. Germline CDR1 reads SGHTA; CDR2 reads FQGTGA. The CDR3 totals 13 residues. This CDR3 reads CASSLRVSETQYF.

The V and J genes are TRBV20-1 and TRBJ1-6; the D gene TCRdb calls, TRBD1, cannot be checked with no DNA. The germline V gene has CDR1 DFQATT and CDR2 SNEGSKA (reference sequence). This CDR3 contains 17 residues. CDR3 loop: CSAPWHPVESYNSPLHF.

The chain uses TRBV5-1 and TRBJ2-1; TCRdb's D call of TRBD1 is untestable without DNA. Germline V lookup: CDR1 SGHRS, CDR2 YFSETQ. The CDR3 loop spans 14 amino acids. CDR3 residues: CASSPPPLYNEQFF.